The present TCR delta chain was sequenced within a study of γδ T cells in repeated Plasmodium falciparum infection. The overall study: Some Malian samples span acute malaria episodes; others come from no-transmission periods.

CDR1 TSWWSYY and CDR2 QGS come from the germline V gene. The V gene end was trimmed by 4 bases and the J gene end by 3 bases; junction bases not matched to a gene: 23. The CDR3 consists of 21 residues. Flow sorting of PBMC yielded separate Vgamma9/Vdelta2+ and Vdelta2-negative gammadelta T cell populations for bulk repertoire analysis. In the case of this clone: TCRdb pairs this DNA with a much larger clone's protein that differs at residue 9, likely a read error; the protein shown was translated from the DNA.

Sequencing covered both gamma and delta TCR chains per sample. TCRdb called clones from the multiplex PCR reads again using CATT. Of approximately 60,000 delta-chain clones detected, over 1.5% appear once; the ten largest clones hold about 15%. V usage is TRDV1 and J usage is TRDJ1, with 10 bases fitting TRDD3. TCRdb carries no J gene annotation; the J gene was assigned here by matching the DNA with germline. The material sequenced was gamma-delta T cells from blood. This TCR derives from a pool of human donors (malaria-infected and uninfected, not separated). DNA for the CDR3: TGTGCTCTTGGGGCATTTCCTTCGAGGGTTGGGGGATACAGGTACGCCGATAAACTCATCTTT. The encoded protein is CALGAFPSRVGGYRYADKLIF.